This T cell receptor (beta chain) emerged from a study of blood T cells in healthy people across ages. Study-wide context: About one barcoded beta molecule was captured per two T cells (by template switching).

Next came a second PCR, run for about 6 to 11 cycles, which used a sample-barcoded 5' primer along with a J-beta primer mix. Each cDNA molecule carried a tag from a template-switch adaptor that contained 12 random nucleotides. Via MiXCR, TCRdb re-called the 5' RACE reads, giving one row per CDR3 protein. The sample lists hundreds of thousands of distinct CDR3 sequences, approximately 52% occurring once. V was cut by 4 bases and J by 3 bases, with 18 bases left in between. The CDR3 is 16 residues long. Germline V CDR1 and CDR2: MDHEN, SYDVKM. All donors came from Russia, were Caucasian and healthy, and spanned ages about 6 to 100.

The specimen was blood. The origin of this receptor is a woman over 75 in good health. This chain connects TRBV28 to TRBJ1-2, with a weak D call TRBD1 (5 bases). The CDR3 DNA sequence: TGTGCCAGCAGTTCTTACGGCGGGGGGGTTTACTATGGCTACACCTTC. This sequence encodes CASSSYGGGVYYGYTF.